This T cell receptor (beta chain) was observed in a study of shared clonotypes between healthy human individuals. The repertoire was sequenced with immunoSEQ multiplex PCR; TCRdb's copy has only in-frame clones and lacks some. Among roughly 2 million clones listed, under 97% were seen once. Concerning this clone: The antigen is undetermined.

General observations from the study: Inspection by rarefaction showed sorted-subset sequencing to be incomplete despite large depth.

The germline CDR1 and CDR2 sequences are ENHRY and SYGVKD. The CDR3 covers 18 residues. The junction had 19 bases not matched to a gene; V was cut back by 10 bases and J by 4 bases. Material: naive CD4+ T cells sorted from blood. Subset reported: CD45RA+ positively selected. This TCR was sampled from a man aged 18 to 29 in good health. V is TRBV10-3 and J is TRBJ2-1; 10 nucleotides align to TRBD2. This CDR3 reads CATWTGLAEIDLYNEQFF. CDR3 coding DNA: TGTGCCACGTGGACAGGACTAGCGGAGATAGACTTGTACAATGAGCAGTTCTTC.